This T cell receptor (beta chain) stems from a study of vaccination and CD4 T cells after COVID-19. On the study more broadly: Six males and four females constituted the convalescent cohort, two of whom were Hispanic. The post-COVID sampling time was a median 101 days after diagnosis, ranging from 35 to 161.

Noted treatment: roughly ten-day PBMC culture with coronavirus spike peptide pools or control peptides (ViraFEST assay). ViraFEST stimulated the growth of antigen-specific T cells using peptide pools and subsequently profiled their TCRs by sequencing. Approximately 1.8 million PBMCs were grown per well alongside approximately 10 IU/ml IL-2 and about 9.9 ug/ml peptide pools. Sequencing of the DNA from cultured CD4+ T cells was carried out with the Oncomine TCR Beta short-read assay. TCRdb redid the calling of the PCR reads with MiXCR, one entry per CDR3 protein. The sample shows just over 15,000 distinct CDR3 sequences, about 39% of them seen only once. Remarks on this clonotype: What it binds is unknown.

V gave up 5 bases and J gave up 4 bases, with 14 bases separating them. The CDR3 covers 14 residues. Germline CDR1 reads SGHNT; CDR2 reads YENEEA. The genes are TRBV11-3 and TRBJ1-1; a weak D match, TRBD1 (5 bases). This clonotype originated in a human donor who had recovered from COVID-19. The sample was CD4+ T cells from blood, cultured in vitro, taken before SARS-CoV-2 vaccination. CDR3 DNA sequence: TGTGCCAGCAGCCGCATTAGGGGTAGCACTGAAGCTTTCTTT. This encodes CASSRIRGSTEAFF.